This T cell receptor beta chain was sequenced for a study of blood T cells in healthy people across ages (dated by TCRdb to between 2015 and 2016). Some background on the complete study: In model experiments, roughly one uniquely barcoded TCR beta cDNA molecule per two T cells was captured by template switching. Four age groups were formed from the donors: young (average 16 years), middle-aged (approximately 40), aged (under 70) and long-lived (more than 75). Donors of different ages were randomly distributed across sequencing lanes to avoid experimental bias. The study measured age-related changes in TCR beta repertoire diversity using deep sequencing normalized with unique cDNA molecular identifiers. Two additional independent replicas of 1 million unique cDNA reads from the same blood draw were analyzed for two donors (one aged 18 to 30 and one aged 80 or older). Beyond this particular receptor, the publication reports: Observed TCR beta diversity correlated strongly with the percentage of naive T cells measured by flow cytometry. Because profiling used bulk unsorted PBMCs, naive and antigen-experienced compartments could not be compared conclusively. Estimates of total diversity based on one million sequenced T cells were considered lower bounds and underestimates. Because the CMV infection status of the donors was unknown, age-related changes in expanded clonotypes may potentially have been confounded. The long-lived group showed more naive CD4+ T cells, fewer expanded clones and increased TCR diversity than the aged group, suggesting age selection. As age increased, observed TCR beta diversity per million T cells dropped in a roughly linear way, and a significant reduction was already evident by age about 40.

Many counts were recorded for this clonotype. There is no known antigen for this receptor. The input lacks base qualities; no much larger clone sits a single base away. Looking up the germline V gene (reference sequence) yields CDR1 DFQATT and CDR2 SNEGSKA. Trimming takes 0 bases from V and 4 bases from J, and the germline ends sit 14 bases apart. The CDR3 measures 15 amino acids from cysteine to phenylalanine. Only the CDR3 DNA stays, 45 bases, in frame from base 1. Systemically healthy Caucasian individuals from Russia, approximately 39 in total and aged roughly 6 to 100 years, were included as donors. Approximately 11 milliliters of peripheral blood were drawn from each donor into EDTA-treated Vacutainer tubes. PBMCs were isolated by Ficoll-Paque density-gradient centrifugation, with at least 7 million obtained per sample. Trizol reagent was used to extract total RNA from the PBMCs, yielding at least 5.5 micrograms per sample. The percentages of naive CD45RAhigh/CD27high T cells were determined by flow cytometry on a PBMC aliquot from every donor.

Receptor libraries were prepared by 5' RACE. Sequenced using an Illumina HiSeq 2500. A second PCR of about 7 to 12 cycles was run with a J-beta primer mix and a sample-barcoded 5' primer. Each TCR beta cDNA molecule received a unique molecular identifier from a template-switch 5' adaptor carrying 12 random nucleotides. Each sample yielded at least 3 million CDR3-containing paired-end reads. First-strand cDNA was synthesized from all RNA with the Mint cDNA synthesis kit, primed by a TRBC-specific oligonucleotide. After uracil-DNA glycosylase treatment, a first 18-cycle PCR used universal primers M1SS and BC2_uni_R on all cDNA. The source study handled its data this way. Each sample was normalized by randomly selecting 1 million high-quality reads, each carrying a distinct molecular identifier. Instead of being binned into consensus sequences, reads with shared molecular identifiers were discarded. MiTCR, with a Q25 quality threshold and the strictest error-elimination algorithm, was used for CDR3 identification, clonotype clustering and error correction. A nonparametric unseen species model with Euler transformation was used to estimate a lower bound on total TCR beta diversity. Using fastp trimming at Q25 and MiXCR clonotype assembly, TCRdb reanalyzed the public sequencing data and kept in-frame beta chains. Identical CDR3 proteins give one entry, which carries the most common genes and DNA. The V and J calls and clone size come from TCRdb's table, not from the authors' own analysis. Present in this sample are 870,000 or so distinct CDR3 sequences, 29% of which were seen just once. The leading ten clones occupy roughly 17% of the sample.

The receptor was isolated from a woman over 75 in good health. The sequenced sample consisted of blood. The chain is encoded by TRBV20-1 joined to TRBJ2-3; the D gene is perhaps TRBD2, on 6 matching bases. The nucleotide sequence is TGCAGTGCTAGAGATCTCCGGGGGTTCCCAGATACGCAGTATTTT. Translation gives CSARDLRGFPDTQYF.